The T cell receptor (beta chain) described here comes from a study of T cell responses to AZD1222 COVID-19 vaccine. Germline loops: CDR1 GTSNPN, CDR2 SVGIG (reference sequence). There are 13 residues in the CDR3. Trimming took off 3 bases at V and 3 bases at J, with 11 bases between the two ends. TCRdb's copy holds only in-frame clones and misses some; the assay was immunoSEQ multiplex PCR. There are approximately 88,000 clones in the sample; around 90% occur only once, and roughly 4.9% lies in the top ten. The rearrangement uses TRBV30 and TRBJ1-1, with D uncertain. The sample in question was peripheral blood, obtained 28 days after the second AZD1222 dose. The sequence was collected from an adult who received the AZD1222 COVID-19 vaccine. CDR3 sequence reads: CAWRQTAYTEAFF. The CDR3 region has the DNA TGTGCCTGGAGGCAAACAGCATACACTGAAGCTTTCTTT.